This T cell receptor beta chain comes out of a study of shared clonotypes between healthy human individuals. Study-wide results and caveats: The study generally estimated greater richness for naive than memory subsets.

On this clone: Its antigen is unknown.

This was a deep-level run. Libraries were prepared by immunoSEQ multiplex PCR; TCRdb keeps only in-frame clonotypes and omits some of them. The data show around 2,100,000 clones, over 85% seen once. Selected positively for CCR7 and CD45RO-negative, naive CD8 cells excluded terminally differentiated effector memory CD45RA+ cells. V lost 5 bases to trimming and J lost 2 bases; unmatched junction nucleotides: 8. From germline, CDR1 is MDHEN and CDR2 SYDVKM. This CDR3 contains 17 residues. The chain employs TRBV28 and TRBJ2-5, with 13 bases aligning to TRBD2. The material sequenced was naive CD8+ T cells sorted from blood. The receptor's source is a man between 18 and 29 years old in good health. This CDR3 is CASSLRLAGGAQETQYF. The CDR3 DNA reads TGTGCCAGCAGTCTCCGACTAGCGGGGGGAGCACAAGAGACCCAGTACTTC.